This is a list of T cell receptor beta chains from one sample in a study of T cell changes during pregnancy in multiple sclerosis. Libraries were prepared by immunoSEQ multiplex PCR; TCRdb keeps only in-frame clonotypes and omits some of them. The sample contains approximately 50,000 clones, approximately 92% of which appear only once. The sample here was CD4+ T cells from peripheral blood mononuclear cells, taken in the third trimester of pregnancy. These receptors all come from a female donor with multiple sclerosis, enrolled in a pregnancy study. Both conserved end residues are part of each CDR3. D genes are given only for firm matches. Clone size is shown for a subset of rows, as once, few, many or a class of expanded clone.

>TRBD2|NA|TRBV5-1|TRBJ2-1
TGCGCCAGCAGCACCCTAGCGGGAGGTGGCAATGAGCAGTTCTTC
CASSTLAGGGNEQFF
>NA|NA|TRBV27|TRBJ1-1
TGTGCCAGCCTAGGACAATTGGATGGGACTGAAGCTTTCTTT
CASLGQLDGTEAFF
>NA|NA|TRBV7-9|TRBJ1-1
TGTGCCAGCAGCTTTTTTCCCCTCGGACAAATGAACACTGAAGCTTTCTTT
CASSFFPLGQMNTEAFF
>TRBD1|NA|TRBV7-9|TRBJ2-7
TGTGCCAGCAGCTTAGCTGGGACAGTGTCCTACGAGCAGTACTTC
CASSLAGTVSYEQYF
>TRBD1|NA|TRBV5-1|TRBJ2-1
TGCGCCAGCAGCTACGTTCCGGGACAGCTTTACAATGAGCAGTTCTTC
CASSYVPGQLYNEQFF
>NA|few|TRBV29-1|TRBJ1-1
TGCAGCGTCCGCAGGGGAGAGGCTGAAGCTTTCTTT
CSVRRGEAEAFF
>NA|NA|TRBV5-1|TRBJ2-6
TGCGCCAGCAGCTTGACGGTCTCTGGGGCCAACGTCCTGACTTTC
CASSLTVSGANVLTF
>NA|NA|TRBV28|TRBJ1-1
TGTGCCAGCAATACCTTCCAGGGTGCTGAAGCTTTCTTT
CASNTFQGAEAFF
>NA|NA|TRBV19|TRBJ2-1
TGTGCCAGTAGTACACACAGGGACAATGAGCAGTTCTTC
CASSTHRDNEQFF
>NA|NA|TRBV18|TRBJ2-1
TGTGCCAGCTCACCACGTGCTCCTTTACAGGGGGGGAATGAGCAGTTCTTC
CASSPRAPLQGGNEQFF
>NA|NA|TRBV6-1|TRBJ2-1
TGTGCCAGCAGTGAAGCGCTTCGAGCGGTTCTACGCGATGAGCAGTTCTTC
CASSEALRAVLRDEQFF
>TRBD1|NA|TRBV25-1|TRBJ1-1
TGTGCCAGCACCCGGGACAGGGCTGGGAACACTGAAGCTTTCTTT
CASTRDRAGNTEAFF
>TRBD1|once|TRBV19|TRBJ1-2
TGTGCCAGTAGTGTCCTCCGACAGGGGCTTGCGATTAACTATGGCTACACCTTC
CASSVLRQGLAINYGYTF
>NA|NA|TRBV5-4|TRBJ2-1
TGTGCCAGCAGCCAGGGGGGCGGGGGGCACTTATACAATGAGCAGTTCTTC
CASSQGGGGHLYNEQFF
>NA|NA|TRBV29-1|TRBJ2-5
TGCAGCGTTGGTCCCGGGGAGACCCAGTACTTC
CSVGPGETQYF
>TRBD1|NA|TRBV23-1|TRBJ2-1
TGCGCCACAAAAGGTGATGGGGGACAGGGGTTCAATGAGCAGTTCTTC
CATKGDGGQGFNEQFF
>TRBD2|NA|TRBV5-1|TRBJ2-2
TGCGCCAGCAGCCCGGGACTAGCGGGAGGACGCACCGGGGAGCTGTTTTTT
CASSPGLAGGRTGELFF
>TRBD2|NA|TRBV2|TRBJ2-1
TGTGCCAGCAGTGAAGCTACGGCTAGCGGGAGTAATGAGCAGTTCTTC
CASSEATASGSNEQFF
>NA|few|TRBV21-1|TRBJ1-2
TGTGCCAGCAGCAAAGATCCAGGGAACTATGGCTACACCTTC
CASSKDPGNYGYTF
>TRBD1|NA|TRBV7-9|TRBJ1-4
TGTGCCAGCAGCCTCCAGGGGGCTACTAATGAAAAACTGTTTTTT
CASSLQGATNEKLFF
>NA|NA|TRBV25-1|TRBJ1-1
TGTGCCAGCAGTGCCTCTCGGCAGGGAAACACTGAAGCTTTCTTT
CASSASRQGNTEAFF
>TRBD2|once|TRBV5-1|TRBJ2-1
TGCGCCAGCAGCCCTAGCGGGAGATCCTACAATGAGCAGTTCTTC
CASSPSGRSYNEQFF
>TRBD1|NA|TRBV27|TRBJ2-1
TGTGCCAGCAGTAAGACAGGGTATGAGCAGTTCTTC
CASSKTGYEQFF
>TRBD1|NA|TRBV6-1|TRBJ1-1
TGTGCCAGCAATATTGGACAGGGGGTACCTGAAGCTTTCTTT
CASNIGQGVPEAFF
>TRBD2|few|TRBV5-1|TRBJ2-1
TGCGCCAGCAGCGGCAGGACTAGCGGCATGTGGAGTGACAATGAGCAGTTCTTC
CASSGRTSGMWSDNEQFF
>NA|NA|TRBV5-1|TRBJ1-2
TGCGCCAGCAGCTCTTCAGGTGGGAACTATGGCTACACCTTC
CASSSSGGNYGYTF
>NA|NA|TRBV25-1|TRBJ2-5
TGTGCCAGCAGGGACCAATACAGGTTTCAAGAGACCCAGTACTTC
CASRDQYRFQETQYF
>TRBD2|NA|TRBV9|TRBJ2-3
TGTGCCAGCAGCGTAGGTCTAGCGGGCGATACGCAGTATTTT
CASSVGLAGDTQYF
>NA|NA|TRBV29-1|TRBJ2-1
TGCAGCGTGCAGGGGTTAGGGACCTACAATGAGCAGTTCTTC
CSVQGLGTYNEQFF
>NA|NA|TRBV7-9|TRBJ1-4
TGTGCCAGCAGCTTATATGAGGGGGTAAACGAAAAACTGTTTTTT
CASSLYEGVNEKLFF
>TRBD1|once|TRBV4-3|TRBJ1-2
TGCGCCAGCAGCCAAGATCGGGACAGAATTGGCTACACCTTC
CASSQDRDRIGYTF
>TRBD1|NA|TRBV6-1|TRBJ2-7
TGTGCCAGCAGTGATTCGACAGGGAGTCCCTACGAGCAGTACTTC
CASSDSTGSPYEQYF
>NA|NA|TRBV11-2|TRBJ2-3
TGTGCCAGCAGCTTAACGGGCGGGGGCACAGATACGCAGTATTTT
CASSLTGGGTDTQYF
>NA|NA|TRBV25-1|TRBJ2-5
TGTGCCAGCAGTGAACCACAGATTCAAGAGACCCAGTACTTC
CASSEPQIQETQYF
>TRBD2|once|TRBV6-5|TRBJ2-5
TGTGCCAGCAGTTACACTCCCGGAGCGGGAGGAGATTCCCAGTACTTC
CASSYTPGAGGDSQYF
>NA|NA|TRBV5-6|TRBJ2-3
TGTGCCAGCAGCTTTCTTCGCGGGAAGAACACAGATACGCAGTATTTT
CASSFLRGKNTDTQYF
>NA|NA|TRBV10-3|TRBJ1-2
TGTGCCATCAGTGACCCTAACAGGGTAGTACAACGCTACACCTTC
CAISDPNRVVQRYTF
>NA|NA|TRBV9|TRBJ2-5
TGTGCCAGCAGCGTAGGTGGACTACGGTACCAAGAGACCCAGTACTTC
CASSVGGLRYQETQYF
>TRBD1|NA|TRBV6-4|TRBJ1-1
TGTGCCAGCAGCCCCGACAGGGATTGCACTGAAGCTTTCTTT
CASSPDRDCTEAFF
>NA|NA|TRBV6-5|TRBJ2-1
TGTGCCAGCAGGCAAACTACCAACGAGCAGTTCTTC
CASRQTTNEQFF
>TRBD1|NA|TRBV5-4|TRBJ1-3
TGTGCCAGCAGCTTGGCCCCGACAGGGGGCTTGAACACCATATATTTT
CASSLAPTGGLNTIYF
>TRBD1|NA|TRBV7-8|TRBJ2-1
TGTGCCAGCAGCTACCGGACAGGGTTGGATGAGCAGTTCTTC
CASSYRTGLDEQFF
>TRBD1|few|TRBV29-1|TRBJ1-5
TGCAGCGCCCGGACAGGGGGGGGTAGCAATCAGCCCCAGCATTTT
CSARTGGGSNQPQHF
>TRBD1|NA|TRBV28|TRBJ2-5
TGTGCCAGCAGTTTAGACAGGGTCTTGGAGACCCAGTACTTC
CASSLDRVLETQYF